These 9 T cell receptor beta chains came from one sample sequenced in a study of T cells after posttransplantation cyclophosphamide. Profiled with immunoSEQ multiplex PCR; TCRdb holds only in-frame clones, not every one. The sample lists fewer than 12,000 clones, around nine tenths occurring once. Treatment was busulfan-fludarabine conditioning, a marrow graft, and cyclophosphamide on days +3 and +4. Sequenced here: CD4+ T cells sorted from PBMCs, sampled after allogeneic stem cell transplant with posttransplant cyclophosphamide. The source is a young adult male patient who received an allogeneic stem cell transplant from a related donor, was CMV-positive, and had acute GVHD only. Part of the T cells may come from the graft donor.

The chain recombines TRBV14 with TRBJ2-2, with 7 bases aligning to TRBD2. Germline values: CDR1 SGHDN, CDR2 FVKESK. This CDR3 has 15 residues. The junction had 3 bases not matched to a gene; V was cut back by 1 base and J by 4 bases. CDR3 residues: CASSQGGGFTGELFF. Here the CDR3 DNA reads TGTGCCAGCAGCCAAGGCGGGGGTTTCACCGGGGAGCTGTTTTTT.

This clone was recorded a few times. This chain links TRBV6-6 with TRBJ2-7; 9 nucleotides agree with TRBD1. The CDR3 sequence is 13 residues long. Germline V gene data show CDR1 as MNHNY and CDR2 as SVGAGI (reference sequence). J gave up 3 bases and V 6 bases, and 3 bases lay outside the gene matches. The CDR3 coding sequence is TGTGCCAGCAGAGGACAGGGGAACTACGAGCAGTACTTC. Its translation is CASRGQGNYEQYF.

The chain carries TRBV7-8 and TRBJ2-4, with a weak D call TRBD1 (6 bases). The CDR3 totals 17 residues. The V gene lost 1 base and the J gene lost 6 bases, with 19 bases spanning the gap. Germline CDR1 and CDR2: SGHVS and FQNEAQ. The CDR3 DNA is TGTGCCAGCAGCTTAGGAGGTAGTGGGGGCCGGGGAAACATTCAGTACTTC. Its translation is CASSLGGSGGRGNIQYF.

The chain joins TRBV11-2 to TRBJ2-7; unclear D gene. CDR1 is SGHAT, CDR2 FQNNGV, per germline. Trimming removed 0 bases from V and 4 bases from J, with 13 bases in between. The CDR3 sequence is 15 residues long. CDR3 DNA: TGTGCCAGCAGCTTAGAGGGTCGTGGCGGTTACGAGCAGTACTTC. Translation gives CASSLEGRGGYEQYF.

The chain carries TRBV13 and TRBJ2-5; TRBD2 might be the D (5 bases). The V end was cut by 8 bases, the J end by 6 bases, with 16 bases between. The germline V gene encodes CDR1 PRHDT and CDR2 FYEKMQ (reference sequence). There are 13 residues in the CDR3. The CDR3 sequence: CASSGFRAKTQYF. CDR3 nucleotides: TGTGCCAGCTCGGGGTTCCGGGCCAAGACCCAGTACTTC.

This chain connects TRBV9 to TRBJ1-2, with D unresolved. With 2 bases removed from V and 9 bases from J, the gap between germline ends came to 17 bases. The length of the CDR3 is 14 residues. CDR1 is SGDLS and CDR2 is YYNGEE in the germline V gene. Here the CDR3 DNA reads TGTGCCAGCAGCGTGAGTAGTAAAGCGGGCCGCTACACCTTC. Translation gives CASSVSSKAGRYTF.

V usage is TRBV6-6 and J usage is TRBJ1-5; no clear D gene. Germline CDR1 is MNHNY and CDR2 is SVGAGI (reference sequence). The ends were cut back, 6 bases at V and 1 base at J, with 13 bases in the middle. This CDR3 spans 15 amino acids. The CDR3 bases are TGTGCCAGCAGCCCCCAGGTCTTCAGCAATCAGCCCCAGCATTTT. It is translated as CASSPQVFSNQPQHF.

J is TRBJ2-3 and V is TRBV7-2, with D unclear. V lost 4 bases, J lost 0 bases, and 8 bases lay in between. The length of the CDR3 is 14 residues. Germline values: CDR1 SGHTA, CDR2 FQGNSA. CDR3 DNA sequence: TGTGCCAGCAGCTCAGGCTTTAGCACAGATACGCAGTATTTT. Its protein product is CASSSGFSTDTQYF.

V is TRBV6-5 and J is TRBJ1-2; possible D gene TRBD1, 5 bases. CDR1 is MNHEY, CDR2 SVGAGI, per germline. CDR3 length: 15 amino acids. V lost 5 bases to trimming and J lost 4 bases, with 17 bases between them. The CDR3 DNA is TGTGCCAGCAGTCCCCGCGGGGGAAGGAGCTATGGCTACACCTTC. Translation: CASSPRGGRSYGYTF.